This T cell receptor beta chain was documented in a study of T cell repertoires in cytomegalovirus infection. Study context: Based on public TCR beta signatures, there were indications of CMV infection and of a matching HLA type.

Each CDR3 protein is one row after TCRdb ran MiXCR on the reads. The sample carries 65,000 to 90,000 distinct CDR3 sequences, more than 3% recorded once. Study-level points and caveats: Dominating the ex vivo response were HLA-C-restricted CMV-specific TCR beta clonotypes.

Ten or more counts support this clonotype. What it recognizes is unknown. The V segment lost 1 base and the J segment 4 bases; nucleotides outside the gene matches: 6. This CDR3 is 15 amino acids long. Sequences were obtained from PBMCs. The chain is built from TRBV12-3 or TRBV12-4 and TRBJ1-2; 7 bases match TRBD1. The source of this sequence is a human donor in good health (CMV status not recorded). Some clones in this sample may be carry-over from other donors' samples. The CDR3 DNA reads TGTGCCAGCAGTTTAGGACAGGGCGGAAGCTATGGCTACACCTTC. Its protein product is CASSLGQGGSYGYTF.